This passage covers 9 T cell receptor beta chains from one sample sequenced in a study of T cells after yellow fever vaccination. TCRdb re-analysed the 5' RACE reads in MiXCR, keeping a single row per CDR3 protein. The data show some 400,000 distinct CDR3 sequences, 18% seen once. Material: PBMCs, obtained before the yellow fever booster vaccination. Receptors were obtained from a man aged 18 to 30 who received the YFV17D yellow fever vaccine.

This clonotype was seen a handful of times. The chain uses TRBV5-1 and TRBJ1-1, with D hard to call. Germline CDR1 reads SGHRS; CDR2 reads YFSETQ. V was cut by 0 bases and J by 4 bases, with 7 bases left in between. This CDR3 spans 13 amino acids. In DNA form, the CDR3 reads TGCGCCAGCAGCTTGGTAGGTGTCACTGAAGCTTTCTTT. Protein product: CASSLVGVTEAFF.

Within the sample, this clonotype is medium-sized. The chain joins TRBV5-1 to TRBJ1-1, with 9 bases lining up with TRBD1. This CDR3 spans 13 amino acids. The V segment lost 0 bases and the J segment 9 bases; nucleotides outside the gene matches: 3. In germline, CDR1 is SGHRS, CDR2 YFSETQ. The CDR3 loop is CASSLGDRGKAFF. The CDR3 nucleotides read TGCGCCAGCAGCTTGGGCGACAGGGGGAAAGCTTTCTTT.

The V and J genes are TRBV3-1 and TRBJ2-7; D perhaps matches TRBD1 (6 bases). Between the trimmed V and J ends, which lost 6 bases and 5 bases, there was a span of 14 bases. Germline V gives CDR1 LGHDT, CDR2 YNNKEL (reference sequence). The length of the CDR3 is 13 residues. CDR3 coding DNA: TGTGCCAGCAGTCGTGGGACAAGAGACGAGCAGTACTTC. Translated, it gives CASSRGTRDEQYF.

This clonotype occurred many times. The V and J genes are TRBV5-1 and TRBJ2-1, with TRBD1 matching 8 bases. V shed 0 bases, J shed 9 bases, and the junction held 5 bases outside the gene matches. The CDR3 loop spans 14 amino acids. CDR1 and CDR2 (germline): SGHRS, YFSETQ. The CDR3: CASSLVGQDGEQFF. In nucleotides, the CDR3 is TGCGCCAGCAGCTTGGTGGGACAGGACGGTGAGCAGTTCTTC.

This clonotype has only a few counts. The V call is TRBV2, the J call TRBJ2-6; D gene uncertain. This CDR3 has 14 residues. Trimming cost V 8 bases and J 0 bases, with 8 bases left between them. CDR1 is SNHLY, CDR2 FYNNEI, per germline. In DNA form, the CDR3 reads TGTGCCAGCGTAGGGAACTCTGGGGCCAACGTCCTGACTTTC. This gives the protein CASVGNSGANVLTF.

This clonotype turned up a few times. The rearrangement uses TRBV20-1 and TRBJ1-2; 7 bases align to TRBD1. The CDR3 has 17 residues. Germline CDR1 DFQATT, CDR2 SNEGSKA (reference sequence). Trimming cost V 0 bases and J 4 bases; bases outside gene matches: 14. CDR3 DNA sequence: TGCAGTGCTAGAGATTATAGGGGAGGGGGCATGAGCTATGGCTACACCTTC. Encoded protein: CSARDYRGGGMSYGYTF.

This clonotype came up a few times. The CDR3 reads CASSLPGSEQYV. The CDR3 DNA follows: TGTGCCAGCAGTTTACCCGGGAGCGAGCAGTACGTC. The chain combines TRBV28 with TRBJ2-7, with D possibly matching TRBD2 (6 bases). V dropped 2 bases and J dropped 6 bases, with 8 bases sitting between them. Germline lookup yields CDR1 MDHEN and CDR2 SYDVKM. The CDR3 is 12 amino acids.

Only a few counts were recorded for this clonotype. The chain combines TRBV18 with TRBJ1-2; no reliable D call. The germline V gene encodes CDR1 KGHSH and CDR2 LQKENI. CDR3 length: 15 residues. The V gene lost 0 bases and the J gene lost 6 bases, with 14 bases spanning the gap. The CDR3 sequence: CASSPPTNRKDGYTF. For the CDR3, the DNA is TGTGCCAGCTCACCACCGACGAATCGGAAGGATGGCTACACCTTC.

The rearrangement links TRBV15 to TRBJ2-2, with D unresolved. Deletions cut 0 bases from V and 2 bases from J, with 7 bases between. The CDR3 runs to 15 residues. Germline CDR1 and CDR2: LNHNV and YYDKDF (reference sequence). The CDR3 region has the DNA TGTGCCACCAGCAGAGATTTGGGTAACACCGGGGAGCTGTTTTTT. It translates to CATSRDLGNTGELFF.